Given below is one TCR beta chain in context. Its antigen is not identified. The source of the sample is a study of T cell responses to AZD1222 COVID-19 vaccine. Study results and limitations: Donors were mostly white British, more females; clonal diversity possibly underestimated.

Data came from immunoSEQ multiplex PCR; TCRdb stores just in-frame clones and leaves some out. The sample shows about 130,000 clones, more than 70% of them seen only once. Trimming removed 8 bases from V and 3 bases from J, with 13 bases in between. Germline CDR1 reads LGHDT; CDR2 reads YNNKEL (reference sequence). The CDR3 has 14 residues. The V gene is TRBV3-1 (or the pseudogene TRBV3-2), the J gene TRBJ2-2; D may be TRBD1 or TRBD2 (5 bases each). The sequencing here drew on peripheral blood, taken on day 0 of AZD1222 vaccination. This clonotype originated in an adult in good health. Here the CDR3 reads CASLLGTYTGELFF. DNA of the CDR3: TGTGCCAGCTTATTAGGGACCTACACCGGGGAGCTGTTTTTT.